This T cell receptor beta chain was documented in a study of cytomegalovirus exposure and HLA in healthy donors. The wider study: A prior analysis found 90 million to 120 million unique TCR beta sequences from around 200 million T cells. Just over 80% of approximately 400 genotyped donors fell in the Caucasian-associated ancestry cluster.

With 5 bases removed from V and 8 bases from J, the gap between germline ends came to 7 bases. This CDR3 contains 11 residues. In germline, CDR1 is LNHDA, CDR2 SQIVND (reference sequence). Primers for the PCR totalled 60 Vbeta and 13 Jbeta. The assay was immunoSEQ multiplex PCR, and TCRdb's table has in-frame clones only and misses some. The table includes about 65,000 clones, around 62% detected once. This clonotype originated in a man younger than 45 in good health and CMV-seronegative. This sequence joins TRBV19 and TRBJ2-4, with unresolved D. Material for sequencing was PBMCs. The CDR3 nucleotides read TGTGCCAGTAGTCCAGGTTACATTCAGTACTTC. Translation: CASSPGYIQYF.